The source of this T cell receptor (beta chain) is a study of blood T cell repertoires in COVID-19. The CDR3 has 14 residues. Germline V gene sequence: CDR1 MNHNS, CDR2 SASEGT. The ends were cut back, 2 bases at V and 1 base at J, with 8 bases in the middle. This clone was counted once. TCRdb keeps only in-frame clones here, not all; method: immunoSEQ multiplex PCR. The sample records about 200,000 clones, around 90% being singletons. All enrollees were roughly 18 to 89 years old and from fewer than 30 US areas. The specimen was PBMCs or T cells enriched from blood (not recorded which). This clonotype originated in a woman aged 25 to 39 who had recovered from COVID-19. The chain employs TRBV6-1 and TRBJ1-1, with D possibly TRBD1 on 5 matching bases. CDR3 sequence: CASSERGRNTEAFF. CDR3 coding DNA: TGTGCCAGCAGTGAACGGGGGAGGAACACTGAAGCTTTCTTT.